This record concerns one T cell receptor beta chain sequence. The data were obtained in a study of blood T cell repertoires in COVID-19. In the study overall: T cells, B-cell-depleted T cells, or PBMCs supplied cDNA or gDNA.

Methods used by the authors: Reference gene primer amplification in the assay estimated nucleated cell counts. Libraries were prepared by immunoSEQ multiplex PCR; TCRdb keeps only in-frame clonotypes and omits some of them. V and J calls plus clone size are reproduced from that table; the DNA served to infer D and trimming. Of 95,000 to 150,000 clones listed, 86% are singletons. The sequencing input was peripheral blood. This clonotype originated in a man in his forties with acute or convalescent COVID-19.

The CDR3 DNA reads TGTGCCAGCAGCATCAGGGGCGATGGCTACACCTTC. Its protein product is CASSIRGDGYTF. The chain links TRBV7-2 to TRBJ1-2, with D perhaps TRBD1 (6 bases). Germline CDR1 is SGHTA and CDR2 is FQGNSA. The V gene lost 5 bases and the J gene lost 6 bases, with 10 bases spanning the gap. The CDR3 consists of 12 residues.